This T cell receptor beta chain was found in a study of OX40 agonist ivuxolimab in advanced cancers. Whole-study context: Eligibility rules accepted prior anti-PD-1, anti-PD-L1 or anti-CTLA-4 therapy, and roughly 42% had some.

This CDR3 spans 14 amino acids. V dropped 2 bases and J dropped 3 bases, with 10 bases sitting between them. Germline-derived CDR1 and CDR2 are KGHSH and LQKENI. The method was immunoSEQ multiplex PCR; TCRdb's version includes in-frame clones alone and lacks a portion of them. The sample has 75,000 to 90,000 clones, approximately 88% seen once. The clonotype originates from an adult with an advanced solid tumor such as melanoma, head and neck, liver or kidney cancer. The starting material was CD4+ or CD8+ T cells sorted from blood, obtained in a trial of the OX40 agonist ivuxolimab. V gene TRBV18 combines with J gene TRBJ2-5, with D tentatively TRBD1 (6 bases). The CDR3 region is CASSPRQGKETQYF. The CDR3 nucleotides read TGTGCCAGCTCACCAAGGCAGGGGAAAGAGACCCAGTACTTC. Filled out from reference TRBV18 and TRBJ2-5, the complete variable domain reads NAGVMQNPRHLVRRRGQEARLRCSPMKGHSHVYWYRQLPEEGLKFMVYLQKENIIDESGMPKERFSAEFPKEGPSILRIQQVVRGDSAAYFCASSPRQGKETQYFGPGTRLLVL.